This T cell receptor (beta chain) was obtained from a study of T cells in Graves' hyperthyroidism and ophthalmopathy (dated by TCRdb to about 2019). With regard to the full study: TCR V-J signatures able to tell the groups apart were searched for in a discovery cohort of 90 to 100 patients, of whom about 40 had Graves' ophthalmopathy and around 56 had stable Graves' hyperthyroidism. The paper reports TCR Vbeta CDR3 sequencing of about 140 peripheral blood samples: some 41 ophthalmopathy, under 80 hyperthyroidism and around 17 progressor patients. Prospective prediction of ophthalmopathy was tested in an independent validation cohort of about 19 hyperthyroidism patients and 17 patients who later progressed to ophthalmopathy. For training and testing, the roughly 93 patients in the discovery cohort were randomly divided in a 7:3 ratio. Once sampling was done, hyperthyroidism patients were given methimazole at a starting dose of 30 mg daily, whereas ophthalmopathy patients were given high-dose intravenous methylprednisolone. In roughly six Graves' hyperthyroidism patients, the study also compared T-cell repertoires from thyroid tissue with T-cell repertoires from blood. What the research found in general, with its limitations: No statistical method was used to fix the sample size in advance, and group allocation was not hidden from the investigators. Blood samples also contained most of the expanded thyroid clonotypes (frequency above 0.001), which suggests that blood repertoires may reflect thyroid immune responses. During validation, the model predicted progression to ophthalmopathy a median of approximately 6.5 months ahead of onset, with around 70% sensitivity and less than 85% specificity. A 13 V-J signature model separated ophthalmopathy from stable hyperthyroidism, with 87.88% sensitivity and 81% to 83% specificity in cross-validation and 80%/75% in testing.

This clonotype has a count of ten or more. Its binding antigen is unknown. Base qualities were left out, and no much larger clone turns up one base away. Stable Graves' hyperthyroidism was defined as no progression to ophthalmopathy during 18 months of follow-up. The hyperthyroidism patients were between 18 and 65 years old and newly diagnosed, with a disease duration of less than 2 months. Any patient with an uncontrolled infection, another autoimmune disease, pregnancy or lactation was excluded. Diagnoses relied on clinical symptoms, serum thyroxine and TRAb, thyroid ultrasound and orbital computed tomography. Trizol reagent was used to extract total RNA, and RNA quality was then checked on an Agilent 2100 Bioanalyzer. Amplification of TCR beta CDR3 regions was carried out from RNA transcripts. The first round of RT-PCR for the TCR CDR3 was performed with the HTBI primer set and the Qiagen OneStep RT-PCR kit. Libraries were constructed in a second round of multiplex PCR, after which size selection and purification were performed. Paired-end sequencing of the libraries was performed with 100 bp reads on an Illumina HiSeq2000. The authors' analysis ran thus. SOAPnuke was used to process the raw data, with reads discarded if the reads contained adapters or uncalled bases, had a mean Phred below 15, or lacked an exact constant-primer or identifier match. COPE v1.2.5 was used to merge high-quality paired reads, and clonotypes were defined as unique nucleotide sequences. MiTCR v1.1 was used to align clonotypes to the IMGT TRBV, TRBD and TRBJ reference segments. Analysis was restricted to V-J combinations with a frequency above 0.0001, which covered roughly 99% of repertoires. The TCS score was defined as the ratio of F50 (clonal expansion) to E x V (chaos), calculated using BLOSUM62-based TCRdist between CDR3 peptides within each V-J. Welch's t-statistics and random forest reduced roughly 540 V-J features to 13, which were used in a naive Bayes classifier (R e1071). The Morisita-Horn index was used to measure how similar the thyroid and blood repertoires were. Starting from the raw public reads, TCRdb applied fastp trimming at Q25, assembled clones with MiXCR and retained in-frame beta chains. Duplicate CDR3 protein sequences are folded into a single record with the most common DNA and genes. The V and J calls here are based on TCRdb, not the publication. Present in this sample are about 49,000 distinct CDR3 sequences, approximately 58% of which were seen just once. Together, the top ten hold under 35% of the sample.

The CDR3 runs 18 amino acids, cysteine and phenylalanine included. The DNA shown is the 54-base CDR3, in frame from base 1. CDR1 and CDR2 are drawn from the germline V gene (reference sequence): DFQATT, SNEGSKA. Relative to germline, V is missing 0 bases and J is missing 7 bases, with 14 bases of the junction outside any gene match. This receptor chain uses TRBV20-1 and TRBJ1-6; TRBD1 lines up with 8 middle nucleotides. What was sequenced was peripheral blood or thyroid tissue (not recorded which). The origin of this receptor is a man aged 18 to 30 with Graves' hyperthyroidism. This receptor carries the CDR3 CSARDRGMQGARNSPLHF. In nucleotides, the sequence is TGCAGTGCTAGAGATAGGGGTATGCAGGGGGCGAGGAATTCACCCCTCCACTTT.